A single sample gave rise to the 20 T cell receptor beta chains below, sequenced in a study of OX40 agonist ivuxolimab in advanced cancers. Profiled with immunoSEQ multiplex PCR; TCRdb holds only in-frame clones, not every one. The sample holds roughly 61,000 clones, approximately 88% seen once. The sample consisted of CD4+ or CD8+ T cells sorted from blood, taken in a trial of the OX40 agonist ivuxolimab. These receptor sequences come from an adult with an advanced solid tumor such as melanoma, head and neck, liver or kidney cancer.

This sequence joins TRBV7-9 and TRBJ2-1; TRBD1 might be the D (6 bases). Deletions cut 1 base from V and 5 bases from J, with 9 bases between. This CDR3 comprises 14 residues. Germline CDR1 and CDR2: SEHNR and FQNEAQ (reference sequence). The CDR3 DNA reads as TGTGCCAGCAGCTTAGGGACAGTCAACAATGAGCAGTTCTTC. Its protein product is CASSLGTVNNEQFF.

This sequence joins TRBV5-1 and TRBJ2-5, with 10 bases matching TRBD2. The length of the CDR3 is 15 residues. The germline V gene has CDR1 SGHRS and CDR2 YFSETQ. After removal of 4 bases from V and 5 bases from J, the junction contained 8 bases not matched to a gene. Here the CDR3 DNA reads TGCGCCAGCAGCGACCTAGCGGGAGATGCTGAGACCCAGTACTTC. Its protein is CASSDLAGDAETQYF.

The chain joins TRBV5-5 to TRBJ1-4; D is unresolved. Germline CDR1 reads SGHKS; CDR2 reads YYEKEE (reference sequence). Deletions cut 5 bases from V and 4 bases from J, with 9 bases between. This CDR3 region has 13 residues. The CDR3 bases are TGTGCCAGCAGTAGACTTGGTAATGAAAAACTGTTTTTT. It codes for CASSRLGNEKLFF.

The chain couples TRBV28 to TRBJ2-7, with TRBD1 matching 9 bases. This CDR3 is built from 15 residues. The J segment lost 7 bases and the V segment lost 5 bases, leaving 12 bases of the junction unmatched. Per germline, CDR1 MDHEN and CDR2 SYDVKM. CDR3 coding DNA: TGTGCCAGCAGTCCCGGGGACAGGGTCCCCCGGGAGCAGTACTTC. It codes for CASSPGDRVPREQYF. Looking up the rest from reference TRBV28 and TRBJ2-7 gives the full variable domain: DVKVTQSSRYLVKRTGEKVFLECVQDMDHENMFWYRQDPGLGLRLIYFSYDVKMKEKGDIPEGYSVSREKKERFSLILESASTNQTSMYLCASSPGDRVPREQYFGPGTRLTVT.

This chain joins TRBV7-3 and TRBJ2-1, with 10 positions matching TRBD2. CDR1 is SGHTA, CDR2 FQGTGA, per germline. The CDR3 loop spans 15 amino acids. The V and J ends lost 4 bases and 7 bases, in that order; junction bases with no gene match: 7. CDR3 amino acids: CASSSGLAPGNEQFF. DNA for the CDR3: TGTGCCAGCAGCTCGGGACTAGCGCCAGGGAATGAGCAGTTCTTC.

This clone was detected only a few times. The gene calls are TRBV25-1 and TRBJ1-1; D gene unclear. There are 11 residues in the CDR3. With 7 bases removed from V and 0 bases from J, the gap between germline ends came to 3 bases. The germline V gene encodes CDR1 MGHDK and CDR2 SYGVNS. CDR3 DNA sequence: TGTGCCAGCACAATGAACACTGAAGCTTTCTTT. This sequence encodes CASTMNTEAFF.

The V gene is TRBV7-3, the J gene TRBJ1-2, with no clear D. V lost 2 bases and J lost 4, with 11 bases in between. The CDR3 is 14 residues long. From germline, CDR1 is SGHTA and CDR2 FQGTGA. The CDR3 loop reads CASSLGPDFYGYTF. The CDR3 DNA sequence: TGTGCCAGCAGCTTAGGGCCCGACTTCTATGGCTACACCTTC.

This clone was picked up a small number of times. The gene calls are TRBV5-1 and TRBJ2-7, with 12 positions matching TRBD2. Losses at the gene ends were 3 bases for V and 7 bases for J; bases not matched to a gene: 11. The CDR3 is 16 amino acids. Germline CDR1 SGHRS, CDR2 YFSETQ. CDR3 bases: TGCGCCAGCAGCTCCTTGCTAGCGGGAGGGCCGGGAGAGCAGTACTTC. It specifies CASSSLLAGGPGEQYF.

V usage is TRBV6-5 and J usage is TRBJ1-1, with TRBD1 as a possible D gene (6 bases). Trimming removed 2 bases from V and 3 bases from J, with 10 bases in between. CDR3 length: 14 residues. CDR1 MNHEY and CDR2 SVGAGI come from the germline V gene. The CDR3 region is CASSYDRRDTEAFF. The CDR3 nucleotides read TGTGCCAGCAGTTACGACAGGAGAGACACTGAAGCTTTCTTT.

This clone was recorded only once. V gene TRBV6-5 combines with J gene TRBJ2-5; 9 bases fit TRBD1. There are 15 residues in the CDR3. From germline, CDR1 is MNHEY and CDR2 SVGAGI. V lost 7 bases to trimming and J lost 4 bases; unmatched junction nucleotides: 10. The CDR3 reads CASTPPGQGTETQYF. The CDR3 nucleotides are TGTGCCAGCACTCCCCCGGGACAGGGAACAGAGACCCAGTACTTC.

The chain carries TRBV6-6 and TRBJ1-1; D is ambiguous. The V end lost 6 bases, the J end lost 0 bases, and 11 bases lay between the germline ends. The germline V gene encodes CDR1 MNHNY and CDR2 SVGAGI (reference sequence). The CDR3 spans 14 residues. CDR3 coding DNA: TGTGCCAGCAGCTCCCCGGGTCTGAACACTGAAGCTTTCTTT. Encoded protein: CASSSPGLNTEAFF.

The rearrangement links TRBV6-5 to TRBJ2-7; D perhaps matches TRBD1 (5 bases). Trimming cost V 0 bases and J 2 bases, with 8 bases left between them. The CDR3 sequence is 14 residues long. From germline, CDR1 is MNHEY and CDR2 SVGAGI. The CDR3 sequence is CASSYSQGTYEQYF. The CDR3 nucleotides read TGTGCCAGCAGTTACTCCCAGGGAACCTACGAGCAGTACTTC.

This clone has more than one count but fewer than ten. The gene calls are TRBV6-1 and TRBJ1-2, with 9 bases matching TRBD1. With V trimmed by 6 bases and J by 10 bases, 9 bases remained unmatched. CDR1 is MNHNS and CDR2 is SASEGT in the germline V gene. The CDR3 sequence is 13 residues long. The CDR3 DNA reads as TGTGCCAGCAGGACCCGGGACAGGGATTACTACACCTTC. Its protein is CASRTRDRDYYTF.

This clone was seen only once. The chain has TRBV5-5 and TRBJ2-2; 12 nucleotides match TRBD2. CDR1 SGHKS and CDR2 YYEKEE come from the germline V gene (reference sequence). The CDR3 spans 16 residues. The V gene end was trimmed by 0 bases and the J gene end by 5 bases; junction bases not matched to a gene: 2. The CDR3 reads CASSLGLAGVTGELFF. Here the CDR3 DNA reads TGTGCCAGCAGCTTGGGACTAGCGGGAGTTACCGGGGAGCTGTTTTTT.

The CDR3 reads CASRMGQGVQPQHF. CDR3 DNA: TGTGCCAGCAGGATGGGACAGGGCGTTCAGCCCCAGCATTTT. The rearrangement joins TRBV6-7 to TRBJ1-5; TRBD1 matches 9 bases. TRBV6-7 carries the ORF label, with uncertain function. The CDR3 consists of 14 residues. The V segment lost 6 bases and the J segment 6 bases; nucleotides outside the gene matches: 6.

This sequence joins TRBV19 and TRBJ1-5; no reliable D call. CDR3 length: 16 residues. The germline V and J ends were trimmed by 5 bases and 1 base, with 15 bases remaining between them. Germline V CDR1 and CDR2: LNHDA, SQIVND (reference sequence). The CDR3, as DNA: TGTGCCAGTAGTCTTCGGGCGGGAGGGAGCAATCAGCCCCAGCATTTT. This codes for CASSLRAGGSNQPQHF. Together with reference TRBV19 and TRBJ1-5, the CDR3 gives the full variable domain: DGGITQSPKYLFRKEGQNVTLSCEQNLNHDAMYWYRQDPGQGLRLIYYSQIVNDFQKGDIAEGYSVSREKKESFPLTVTSAQKNPTAFYLCASSLRAGGSNQPQHFGDGTRLSIL.

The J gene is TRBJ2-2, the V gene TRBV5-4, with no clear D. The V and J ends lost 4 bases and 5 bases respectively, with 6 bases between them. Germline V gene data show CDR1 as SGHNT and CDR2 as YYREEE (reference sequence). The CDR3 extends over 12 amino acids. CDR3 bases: TGTGCCAGCAGCGTGGGGACCGGGGAGCTGTTTTTT. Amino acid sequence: CASSVGTGELFF. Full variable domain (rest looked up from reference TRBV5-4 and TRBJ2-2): ETGVTQSPTHLIKTRGQQVTLRCSSQSGHNTVSWYQQALGQGPQFIFQYYREEENGRGNFPPRFSGLQFPNYSSELNVNALELDDSALYLCASSVGTGELFFGEGSRLTVL.

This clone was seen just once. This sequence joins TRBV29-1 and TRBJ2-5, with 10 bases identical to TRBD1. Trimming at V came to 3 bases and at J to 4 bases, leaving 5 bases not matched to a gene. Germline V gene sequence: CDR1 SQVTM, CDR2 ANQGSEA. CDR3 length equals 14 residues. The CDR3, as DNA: TGCAGCGTTGAGGGGACAGGGGCCCCAGAGACCCAGTACTTC. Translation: CSVEGTGAPETQYF.

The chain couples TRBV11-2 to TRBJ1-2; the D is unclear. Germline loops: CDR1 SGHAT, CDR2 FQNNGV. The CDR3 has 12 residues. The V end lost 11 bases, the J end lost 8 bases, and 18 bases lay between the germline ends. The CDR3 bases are TGTGCCTCCGGGCGGCAGTCAGGCGGCTACACCTTC. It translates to CASGRQSGGYTF. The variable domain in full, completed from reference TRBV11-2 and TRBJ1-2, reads EAGVAQSPRYKIIEKRQSVAFWCNPISGHATLYWYQQILGQGPKLLIQFQNNGVVDDSQLPKDRFSAERLKGVDSTLKIQPAKLEDSAVYLCASGRQSGGYTFGSGTRLTVV.

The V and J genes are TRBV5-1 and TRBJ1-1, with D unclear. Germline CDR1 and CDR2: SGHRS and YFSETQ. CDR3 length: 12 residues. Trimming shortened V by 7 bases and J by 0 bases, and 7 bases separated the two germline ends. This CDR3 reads CASWEVNTEAFF. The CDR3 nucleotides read TGCGCCAGCTGGGAAGTGAACACTGAAGCTTTCTTT.